This TCR beta chain came from a study of early T cells in non-severe SARS-CoV-2 infection. Study details: Sequencing input comprised bulk RNA from unsorted whole blood; chain pairing was not available.

Ten or more counts support this clonotype. Tagging with unique molecular identifiers was applied to individual cDNA molecules. MiXCR, run by TCRdb on the 5' RACE reads, gives a single entry per CDR3 protein. The sample includes under 100,000 distinct CDR3 sequences, around 10% seen only once; the top ten take roughly 5%. V shed 5 bases and J shed 8 bases, with 8 bases lying between them. This CDR3 spans 11 amino acids. Germline-derived CDR1 and CDR2 are KGHDR and SFDVKD. The rearrangement joins TRBV24-1 to TRBJ1-1; unclear D gene. The clonotype originates from an adult who was a healthcare worker with PCR-confirmed SARS-CoV-2 infection or an uninfected control (not recorded which). Sequencing was carried out using whole blood. The CDR3: CATSVGREAFF. The CDR3 coding sequence is TGTGCCACCAGTGTCGGCAGGGAAGCTTTCTTT.